This T cell receptor beta chain was retrieved from a study of T cells in Graves' hyperthyroidism and ophthalmopathy. CDR1 and CDR2 (germline): SEHNR, FQNEAQ (reference sequence). The CDR3 runs to 15 residues. TCR beta CDR3 regions were amplified from RNA. The HTBI set primed first-round TCR CDR3 RT-PCR. TCRdb reprocessed the multiplex PCR reads with MiXCR, giving one entry per CDR3 protein. Here the sample spans about 840,000 distinct CDR3 sequences, roughly 37% being singletons. Diagnostic decisions used clinical symptoms, serum thyroxine and TRAb, thyroid ultrasound and orbital computed tomography. Only a few counts were recorded for this clonotype. Germline and junction disagree at one end, which may indicate a read error.

The source of this sequence is a man aged 18 to 30 with Graves' hyperthyroidism. Sequencing was done on a sample of blood. V usage is TRBV7-9 and J usage is TRBJ1-5; D possibly corresponds to TRBD1 (5 bases). The CDR3 is CASSLGAFSNQPQHF. CDR3 nucleotides: TGTGCCAGCAGTTTAGGGGCATTTAGCAATCAGCCCCAGCATTTT.